This is a list of T cell receptor beta chains from one sample in a study of regulatory T cells in long-lasting Graves disease. A single record per CDR3 protein comes from TCRdb applying MiXCR to the multiplex PCR reads. The repertoire holds 450,000 to 500,000 distinct CDR3 sequences, with 15% to 20% as singletons. These same records also appear under a second study, on T cells in Graves' hyperthyroidism and ophthalmopathy.

The starting material was peripheral blood mononuclear cells (PBMCs), obtained at new diagnosis, from a patient treated with antithyroid drugs. Every receptor here comes from a middle-aged man with Graves disease. The CDR3 runs from the conserved cysteine through the conserved F or W. D genes are given only for firm matches. Where a row states a size, it is once, few, many or the class of an expanded clone; other rows omit it.

d_gene	v_gene	abundance	j_gene	CDR3nt	CDR3aa
.	TRBV29-1	.	TRBJ1-5	TGCAGCGTGGAGGCAGATAGCAATCAGCCCCAGCATTTT	CSVEADSNQPQHF
.	TRBV10-3	.	TRBJ1-6	TGTGCCATCAGTGTCGAGCTTAATTCACCCCTCCACTTT	CAISVELNSPLHF
.	TRBV28	many	TRBJ2-7	TGTGCCAGCAGCGCTGGAACAGGGATCTACGAGCAGTACTTC	CASSAGTGIYEQYF
.	TRBV3-1	many	TRBJ2-3	TGTGCCAGCAGCCAAGAAGACACTATCTCTGGCACAGATACGCAGTATTTT	CASSQEDTISGTDTQYF
.	TRBV30	many	TRBJ1-1	TGTGCCTGGGGGGAGGCGGGACTACTGAACACTGAAGCTTTCTTT	CAWGEAGLLNTEAFF
TRBD1	TRBV30	many	TRBJ2-1	TGTGCCTGGAGTCTCACCGGGACAGGGGCCTACAATGAGCAGTTCTTC	CAWSLTGTGAYNEQFF
TRBD1	TRBV12-3/TRBV12-4	many	TRBJ2-1	TGTGCCAGCAGTTTACAGGGGGCCCTCAATGAGCAGTTCTTC	CASSLQGALNEQFF
.	TRBV28	many	TRBJ2-5	TGTGCCAGCGGAGACCGGGGGACAGAGACCCAGTACTTC	CASGDRGTETQYF
.	TRBV5-6	.	TRBJ2-1	TGTGCCAGCAGCTTTAATTTCAGGGCTAATGAGCAGTTCTTC	CASSFNFRANEQFF
TRBD1	TRBV12-3/TRBV12-4	.	TRBJ2-3	TGTGCCAGCAGCACCGAAACAGGGGGTCGGTACACAGATACGCAGTATTTT	CASSTETGGRYTDTQYF
.	TRBV28	.	TRBJ2-7	TGTGCCAGCACCGGGGGCCAGTCCTACGAGCAGTACTTC	CASTGGQSYEQYF
TRBD1	TRBV5-1	many	TRBJ2-7	TGCGCCAGCAGCTCGAACAGGGGGCGTCCCTACGAGCAGTACTTC	CASSSNRGRPYEQYF
.	TRBV6-1	.	TRBJ1-1	TGTGCCAGCAGCCCCCCAGGGCTCACTGAAGCTTTCTTT	CASSPPGLTEAFF
.	TRBV28	many	TRBJ1-5	TGTGCCAGCAGTTCATACCCGAGACCCTCTCCCCAGCATTTT	CASSSYPRPSPQHF
.	TRBV30	.	TRBJ2-7	TGTGCCTGGAGTTCTTGGGGGGGGCTGTCTAGCGAGCAGTACTTC	CAWSSWGGLSSEQYF
TRBD1	TRBV20-1	many	TRBJ2-7	TGCAGTGCCGACTCCGGGACAGGGTCCTACGAGCAGTACTTC	CSADSGTGSYEQYF
TRBD1	TRBV24-1	once	TRBJ2-3	TGTGCCACCAGTGACCCGGGACAGGGTTGGGGAGATACGCAGTATTTT	CATSDPGQGWGDTQYF
.	TRBV2	many	TRBJ2-6	TGTGCCAGCAGTGGTCCCTCTGGGGCCAACGTCCTGACTTTC	CASSGPSGANVLTF
TRBD2	TRBV12-3/TRBV12-4	many	TRBJ2-1	TGTGCCAGCACCCTCGGTGGGCTAGCGGGAGTTACCTCCTACAATGAGCAGTTCTTC	CASTLGGLAGVTSYNEQFF
.	TRBV6-2/TRBV6-3	few	TRBJ2-5	TGTGCCAGCAGTTACTTAACACAGTCGGAGACCCAGTACTTC	CASSYLTQSETQYF
.	TRBV3-1	many	TRBJ2-7	TGTGCCAGCAGCCAAGGGGGCAGGGGCCTCTACGAGCAGTACTTC	CASSQGGRGLYEQYF
.	TRBV28	.	TRBJ2-2	TGTGCCAGCAGTTACGGGGGATTAAACACCGGGGAGCTGTTTTTT	CASSYGGLNTGELFF
.	TRBV6-5	many	TRBJ2-7	TGTGCCAGCAGTTACGAGGCAGGTGACGAGCAGTACTTC	CASSYEAGDEQYF
.	TRBV18	many	TRBJ2-1	TGTGCCAGCTCACCCCCACGGAACCCGGGCCATGAGCAGTTCTTC	CASSPPRNPGHEQFF
.	TRBV19	few	TRBJ2-2	TGTGCCAGTACATTGGGCTGGGCGACCGGGGAGCTGTTTTTT	CASTLGWATGELFF
.	TRBV19	.	TRBJ2-5	TGTGCCAGTAGGACCACCCTAGCGTCAGAGACCCAGTACTTC	CASRTTLASETQYF
TRBD2	TRBV5-1	many	TRBJ2-7	TGCGCCAGCAGCTTGCTTAGCGGGAACTACGAGCAGTACTTC	CASSLLSGNYEQYF
.	TRBV12-5	.	TRBJ2-2	TGTGCTAGTGGCCCAACCGGGGAGCTGTTTTTT	CASGPTGELFF
TRBD2	TRBV28	.	TRBJ2-1	TGTGCCAGCCAACCTTTGACTAGCGGGAGGCCAAACTCCTACAATGAGCAGTTCTTC	CASQPLTSGRPNSYNEQFF
TRBD1	TRBV12-3/TRBV12-4	.	TRBJ2-3	TGTGCCAGCAGTTTGGGGACAGCCTCTAGCACAGATACGCAGTATTTT	CASSLGTASSTDTQYF
TRBD2	TRBV28	many	TRBJ2-3	TGTGCCAGCATCCTATTAGCGGGAGGGCTCCCGGGGCCCACAGATACGCAGTATTTT	CASILLAGGLPGPTDTQYF
.	TRBV27	many	TRBJ1-4	TGTGCCAGCAGTGCCTTCAGGGCCACTAATGAAAAACTGTTTTTT	CASSAFRATNEKLFF
TRBD2	TRBV19	few	TRBJ2-3	TGTGCCAGTAGCCTAGCGGGAGGAAGGTCAGATACGCAGTATTTT	CASSLAGGRSDTQYF
TRBD1	TRBV18	.	TRBJ2-7	TGTGCCAGCTCACCAGACCGACAGGGGGCAACTCCCTTCGAGCAGTACTTC	CASSPDRQGATPFEQYF
TRBD1	TRBV10-3	.	TRBJ2-7	TGTGCCACTAAAGGGACAGGGGCTTACGAGCAGTACTTC	CATKGTGAYEQYF
.	TRBV11-2	.	TRBJ1-1	TGTGCCAGCAGCGCACGGGCAGGGGAGGGAACTGAAGCTTTCTTT	CASSARAGEGTEAFF
TRBD1	TRBV19	.	TRBJ2-5	TGTGCCAGTAGTCGGACAGGGGGCCTCCAAGAGACCCAGTACTTC	CASSRTGGLQETQYF
TRBD2	TRBV5-1	many	TRBJ2-5	TGCGCCAGCAGCTCAGGGGGACTAGCGGGAGAGACCCAGTACTTC	CASSSGGLAGETQYF
.	TRBV24-1	few	TRBJ2-5	TGTGCCACCAGTCCAGGGGCTTACGAGACCCAGTACTTC	CATSPGAYETQYF
TRBD1	TRBV4-1	few	TRBJ2-7	TGCGCCAGCAGCCAAGATAACAGGGGCTCCTACGAGCAGTACTTC	CASSQDNRGSYEQYF
.	TRBV2	few	TRBJ1-3	TGTGCCAGCAGTGAAATGAACAGATTAGGAAACACCATATATTTT	CASSEMNRLGNTIYF
.	TRBV3-1	.	TRBJ1-3	TGTGCCAGCAGCCAAGGTGTAACGTCTGGAAACACCATATATTTT	CASSQGVTSGNTIYF
TRBD2	TRBV20-1	few	TRBJ2-7	TGCAGTGCTAGAGATAAGGTCAGGCTAGCGGGAGGGGGTCCCTACGAGCAGTACTTC	CSARDKVRLAGGGPYEQYF
.	TRBV27	many	TRBJ2-7	TGTGCCAGCAGTTCGGACCTCTACGAGCAGTACTTC	CASSSDLYEQYF